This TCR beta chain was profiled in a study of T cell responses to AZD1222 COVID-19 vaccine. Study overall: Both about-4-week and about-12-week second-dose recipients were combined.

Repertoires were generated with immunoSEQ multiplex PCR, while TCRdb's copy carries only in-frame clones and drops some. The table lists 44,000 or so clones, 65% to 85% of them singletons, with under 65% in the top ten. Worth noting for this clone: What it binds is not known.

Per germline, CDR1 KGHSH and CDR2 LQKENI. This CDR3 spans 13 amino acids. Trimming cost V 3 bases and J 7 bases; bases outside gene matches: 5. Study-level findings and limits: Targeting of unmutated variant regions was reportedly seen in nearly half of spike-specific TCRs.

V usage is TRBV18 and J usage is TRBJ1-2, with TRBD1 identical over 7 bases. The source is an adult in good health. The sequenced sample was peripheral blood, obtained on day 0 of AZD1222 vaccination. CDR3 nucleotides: TGTGCCAGCTCACCGGTTGACAGGGTTGGCTACACCTTC. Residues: CASSPVDRVGYTF.